Below are 2 T cell receptor beta chains sequenced from a single sample in a study of response to subunit inactivated influenza vaccine. TCRdb re-analysed the RT-PCR reads in MiXCR, keeping a single row per CDR3 protein. The profile shows a few hundred thousand distinct CDR3 sequences, over 9.5% of them singletons. This material consisted of PBMCs from blood, taken 40 to 50 days after vaccination. Every receptor here comes from a man aged 45 to 65 who received an inactivated influenza vaccine.

A word on this clonotype: An end of the junction does not agree with germline; a read error may underlie this. The rearrangement uses TRBV5-1 and TRBJ1-2; D possibly corresponds to TRBD1 (5 bases). Germline V gene sequence: CDR1 SGHRS, CDR2 YFSETQ. This CDR3 is built from 15 residues. The CDR3 loop is CASSLDGRELYGYIF. The CDR3 DNA reads TGCGCCAGCAGCTTGGATGGCAGGGAACTCTATGGCTACATCTTC.

This clonotype showed up just a few times. The chain recombines TRBV20-1 with TRBJ2-3, with 14 positions matching TRBD2. J lost 4 bases, V lost 1 base, and 4 bases had no gene match. Germline CDR1 DFQATT, CDR2 SNEGSKA (reference sequence). CDR3 length: 16 amino acids. The CDR3 reads CSARGGLAGEADTQYF. For the CDR3, the DNA is TGCAGTGCTAGAGGGGGACTAGCGGGAGAGGCAGATACGCAGTATTTT.